This T cell receptor (beta chain) emerged from a study of cytomegalovirus exposure and HLA in healthy donors. The ends lost 1 base at V and 3 bases at J; junction bases unmatched: 4. Germline loops: CDR1 LGHNA, CDR2 YNFKEQ. The CDR3 covers 16 residues. This clone came up a few times. Its cognate antigen is unknown. Notes on the study in general: Later on, a genetic analysis was performed. It linked a missense variant in DCLRE1C with V- and J-gene trimming of TCR beta.

The PCR had 60 Vbeta and 13 Jbeta primers. Sequencing was performed with immunoSEQ multiplex PCR; in TCRdb, only in-frame clones are kept and a portion is missing. The sample consists of approximately 95,000 clones, around 73% of them appearing once. Source material: PBMCs. This clonotype was obtained from a woman aged 40 to 50 in good health and CMV-seropositive. This chain uses TRBV4-2 with TRBJ2-7, with TRBD2 matching over 12 bases. CDR3 DNA sequence: TGTGCCAGCAGCCAAGGACTAGCGGGAGCCTACTACGAGCAGTACTTC. As protein: CASSQGLAGAYYEQYF.